The rows below give T cell receptor beta chains drawn from one sample of a study of blood T cell repertoires in COVID-19. Clones were read by immunoSEQ multiplex PCR, and TCRdb kept only the in-frame ones, dropping some. The table records about 56,000 clones, approximately 80% of them present only once. Sequenced material: peripheral blood. The receptors here all came from a woman aged 80 or over with acute or convalescent COVID-19. Both conserved end residues are part of each CDR3. D genes are given only for firm matches. Only part of the rows carry a size: once, few, many, or a class if the clone is expanded.

J gene | D gene | clone size | V gene | CDR3 protein | CDR3 DNA
TRBJ1-6 | . | . | TRBV5-1 | CASSFTGEGSPLHF | TGCGCCAGCAGCTTTACAGGAGAAGGTTCACCCCTCCACTTT
TRBJ2-5 | . | once | TRBV6-2/TRBV6-3 | CASSKTGETQYF | TGTGCCAGCAGTAAAACAGGGGAGACCCAGTACTTC
TRBJ1-5 | . | . | TRBV6-1 | CASSEEQGNQPQHF | TGTGCCAGCAGTGAAGAACAGGGTAATCAGCCCCAGCATTTT
TRBJ1-2 | TRBD1 | . | TRBV29-1 | CSARQGDGGYTF | TGCAGCGCCCGACAGGGGGACGGTGGCTACACCTTC
TRBJ1-5 | . | . | TRBV19 | CATRTDRRQPQHF | TGTGCCACGCGGACAGATCGGCGGCAGCCCCAGCATTTT
TRBJ2-2 | . | . | TRBV29-1 | CSVPGGAGALNTGELFF | TGCAGCGTCCCAGGTGGCGCAGGGGCCCTGAACACCGGGGAGCTGTTTTTT
TRBJ1-1 | TRBD1 | . | TRBV6-1 | CASSDPGQGASEAFF | TGTGCCAGCAGTGATCCGGGACAGGGGGCTTCTGAAGCTTTCTTT
TRBJ1-1 | TRBD1 | once | TRBV5-4 | CASSLGQGDLNTEAFF | TGTGCCAGCAGCTTAGGACAGGGGGACTTGAACACTGAAGCTTTCTTT
TRBJ2-4 | TRBD1 | . | TRBV6-5 | CASRLRDRDSIQYF | TGTGCCAGCAGACTCCGGGACAGGGATAGCATTCAGTACTTC
TRBJ2-4 | . | . | TRBV7-2 | CASRGLGLAKNIQYF | TGTGCCAGCAGGGGGCTTGGCTTAGCCAAAAACATTCAGTACTTC
TRBJ1-6 | . | . | TRBV19 | CASSIMNRQIIPPLHF | TGTGCCAGTAGTATTATGAATCGACAGATAATCCCACCCCTCCACTTT
TRBJ1-2 | . | . | TRBV5-6 | CASSLGTETYGYTF | TGTGCCAGCAGCTTGGGGACAGAGACCTATGGCTACACCTTC
TRBJ1-1 | . | . | TRBV5-6 | CASSSRTVNTEAFF | TGTGCCAGCAGCTCCCGGACAGTTAACACTGAAGCTTTCTTT
TRBJ1-1 | . | few | TRBV7-9 | CAIQQNTEAFF | TGTGCCATCCAACAGAACACTGAAGCTTTCTTT
TRBJ2-1 | . | . | TRBV2 | CASASTTLMQFF | TGTGCCAGCGCTTCAACTACTCTAATGCAGTTCTTC
TRBJ1-3 | TRBD1 | . | TRBV5-1 | CASSDTQGGNTIYF | TGCGCCAGCAGCGACACACAGGGGGGAAACACCATATATTTT
TRBJ2-7 | TRBD2 | . | TRBV7-8 | CASRRLAEYEQYF | TGTGCCAGCAGAAGACTAGCGGAATACGAGCAGTACTTC
TRBJ2-3 | . | . | TRBV3-1/TRBV3-2 | CASSPSGSPDTQYF | TGTGCCAGCAGCCCGTCCGGGAGCCCAGATACGCAGTATTTT
TRBJ1-3 | . | . | TRBV5-3 | CARSHRDSGNTIYF | TGTGCCAGAAGCCACAGGGACTCTGGAAACACCATATATTTT
TRBJ2-7 | . | few | TRBV6-6 | CASSSGQYEQYF | TGTGCCAGCAGCTCCGGACAGTACGAGCAGTACTTC
TRBJ2-7 | . | . | TRBV2 | CASSELAETGYF | TGTGCCAGCAGTGAACTGGCAGAGACGGGGTACTTC
TRBJ1-4 | TRBD1 | . | TRBV2 | CATVPQGATRGEKLFF | TGTGCCACCGTTCCCCAGGGGGCTACAAGGGGTGAAAAACTGTTTTTT
TRBJ2-6 | . | . | TRBV5-1 | CASSRGGGAPGANVLTF | TGCGCCAGCAGCCGCGGCGGGGGCGCTCCTGGGGCCAACGTCCTGACTTTC
TRBJ1-1 | . | . | TRBV5-1 | CASSLGAQGLGMNTEAFF | TGCGCCAGCAGCTTGGGCGCACAGGGTCTTGGGATGAACACTGAAGCTTTCTTT
TRBJ2-1 | . | . | TRBV19 | CASNLPGNDNEQFF | TGTGCCAGTAATCTTCCGGGGAACGACAATGAGCAGTTCTTC
TRBJ1-1 | TRBD1 | once | TRBV7-2 | CASSLGTGRLMNTEAFF | TGTGCCAGCAGCTTGGGGACAGGGCGTTTGATGAACACTGAAGCTTTCTTT
TRBJ2-7 | TRBD1 | . | TRBV18 | CASSTGTPYEQYF | TGTGCCAGCTCGACAGGGACACCCTACGAGCAGTACTTC
TRBJ1-4 | . | . | TRBV3-1/TRBV3-2 | CASSQNQRGGLFF | TGTGCCAGCAGCCAAAACCAAAGGGGTGGACTGTTTTTT
TRBJ2-7 | . | . | TRBV15 | CATSRDVGPTGEQYF | TGTGCCACCAGCAGAGATGTCGGACCTACAGGGGAGCAGTACTTC
TRBJ1-1 | . | . | TRBV27 | CASSLYAGDFNTEAFF | TGTGCCAGCAGTTTATACGCCGGGGACTTCAACACTGAAGCTTTCTTT
TRBJ1-6 | . | . | TRBV2 | CASSPGAGPLHF | TGTGCCAGCAGCCCCGGTGCAGGACCCCTCCACTTT
TRBJ1-6 | . | . | TRBV5-5 | CASSARSHLNSPLHF | TGTGCCAGCAGCGCCCGGAGTCACCTTAATTCACCCCTCCACTTT
TRBJ2-3 | . | . | TRBV5-1 | CASSDSKDTQYF | TGCGCCAGCAGCGACAGTAAAGATACGCAGTATTTT
TRBJ1-2 | TRBD1 | . | TRBV15 | CATSRDPGGTYGYTF | TGTGCCACCAGCAGAGATCCAGGGGGAACGTATGGCTACACCTTC
TRBJ1-4 | . | . | TRBV5-6 | CASSVGTLNEKLFF | TGTGCCAGCAGCGTAGGGACTCTCAATGAAAAACTGTTTTTT
TRBJ2-1 | . | . | TRBV6-5 | CASSYSKPSNEQFF | TGTGCCAGCAGTTACTCGAAGCCAAGCAATGAGCAGTTCTTC
TRBJ2-7 | TRBD1 | . | TRBV10-3 | CAISESQGGRNEQYF | TGTGCCATCAGTGAGTCACAGGGGGGCAGGAACGAGCAGTACTTC
TRBJ2-5 | TRBD1 | . | TRBV18 | CASSPGQINARTQYF | TGTGCCAGCTCACCGGGACAGATAAACGCAAGGACCCAGTACTTC
TRBJ2-2 | TRBD1 | . | TRBV2 | CASNRQGRSGELFF | TGTGCCAGCAACAGACAGGGGAGGTCCGGGGAGCTGTTTTTT
TRBJ1-6 | TRBD1 | . | TRBV3-1/TRBV3-2 | CASSRPLTGGGSPLHF | TGTGCCAGCAGCCGGCCCCTGACAGGGGGCGGTTCACCCCTCCACTTT
TRBJ1-2 | TRBD1 | . | TRBV3-1/TRBV3-2 | CASSQGQGAFYGYTF | TGTGCCAGCAGCCAAGGACAGGGGGCCTTCTATGGCTACACCTTC
TRBJ2-2 | TRBD2 | . | TRBV5-1 | CASSSGSGGPNTGELFF | TGCGCCAGCAGCAGTGGTAGCGGGGGACCGAACACCGGGGAGCTGTTTTTT
TRBJ2-2 | TRBD1 | . | TRBV28 | CASSSPGQGTGTGELFF | TGTGCCAGCAGTTCTCCGGGACAGGGGACGGGCACCGGGGAGCTGTTTTTT